A single sample is the source of the 28 T cell receptor beta chains below, sequenced in a study of control samples from healthy donors and cancer patients. The method was immunoSEQ multiplex PCR; TCRdb's version includes in-frame clones alone and lacks a portion of them. The listing contains roughly 190,000 clones. The sample taken for sequencing was blood. The receptors here all came from a woman in her thirties in good health.

This chain uses TRBV5-4 with TRBJ1-2, with a tentative D call TRBD1 (5 bases). The CDR3 runs 16 residues. V was cut by 0 bases and J by 2 bases, with 14 bases left in between. From germline, CDR1 is SGHNT and CDR2 YYREEE (reference sequence). The chain's CDR3 is CASSLVPRGSNYGYTF. The CDR3 nucleotides are TGTGCCAGCAGCTTGGTTCCCCGGGGCTCCAACTATGGCTACACCTTC.

The rearrangement joins TRBV6-5 to TRBJ2-2; 8 positions match TRBD2. The CDR3 contains 15 residues. V shed 5 bases and J 0 bases; nucleotides not matched to a gene: 2. The germline V gene has CDR1 MNHEY and CDR2 SVGAGI. The CDR3 here is CASSPGGSNTGELFF. DNA for the CDR3: TGTGCCAGCAGTCCGGGAGGGTCGAACACCGGGGAGCTGTTTTTT.

This chain uses TRBV5-4 with TRBJ2-3; a possible D gene is TRBD2 (7 bases). Trimming took off 3 bases at V and 6 bases at J, with 23 bases between the two ends. The germline gives CDR1 SGHNT, CDR2 YYREEE (reference sequence). The CDR3 sequence is 17 residues long. For the CDR3, the DNA is TGTGCCAGCAGCTCATTCGGCGGCGGGGGCAGGCGGGATACGCAGTATTTT. Protein: CASSSFGGGGRRDTQYF.

This chain uses TRBV28 with TRBJ1-5; D remains ambiguous. Per the germline V gene, CDR1 is MDHEN and CDR2 is SYDVKM. Trimming shortened V by 7 bases and J by 2 bases, and 21 bases separated the two germline ends. This CDR3 is 17 amino acids long. CDR3: CASTKGARSGGNQPQHF. The CDR3 DNA follows: TGTGCCAGCACCAAAGGCGCCAGGTCCGGGGGCAATCAGCCCCAGCATTTT.

As for this clone: The same CDR3 can be traced to other DNA sequences in this sample. The chain carries TRBV12-3 or TRBV12-4 and TRBJ2-1, with D perhaps being TRBD1 or TRBD2 (6 bases each). Trimming removed 3 bases at V and 8 bases at J, with 11 bases between. The CDR3 has 13 amino acids. In DNA form, the CDR3 reads TGTGCCAGCAGTTTCTGGGGGGCAGATGAGCAGTTCTTC. Amino acids: CASSFWGADEQFF.

The chain uses TRBV6-4 and TRBJ2-7; either TRBD1 or TRBD2 may supply D (5 bases each). Germline V gene data show CDR1 as MRHNA and CDR2 as SNTAGT. With 2 bases removed from V and 2 bases from J, the gap between germline ends came to 16 bases. This CDR3 has 16 residues. CDR3: CASSDPRGSSAYEQYF. The CDR3 bases are TGTGCCAGCAGTGACCCCCGGGGCAGCTCCGCCTACGAGCAGTACTTC.

CDR3 residues: CASSDQGGSSFQEQYF. CDR3 DNA sequence: TGTGCCAGCAGTGATCAGGGTGGGAGTTCCTTCCAGGAGCAGTACTTC. V and J are TRBV6-1 and TRBJ2-7; the D call may be TRBD1 or TRBD2 (5 bases each). This CDR3 spans 16 amino acids. Germline loops: CDR1 MNHNS, CDR2 SASEGT. The V and J ends lost 3 bases and 7 bases respectively, with 22 bases between them.

The rearrangement joins TRBV9 to TRBJ1-2, with D maybe TRBD1 (6 bases). The V gene's germline CDR1 is SGDLS and CDR2 YYNGEE. The CDR3 contains 15 residues. V was pared by 0 bases and J by 4 bases, with 13 bases between. DNA of the CDR3: TGTGCCAGCAGCGTAGCAGGGGTAGGTAGCTATGGCTACACCTTC. Amino acid sequence: CASSVAGVGSYGYTF.

This sequence joins TRBV29-1 and TRBJ2-1; TRBD2 might be the D (5 bases). This CDR3 has 14 residues. Trimming shortened V by 2 bases and J by 4 bases, and 12 bases separated the two germline ends. Germline V gives CDR1 SQVTM, CDR2 ANQGSEA. In DNA form, the CDR3 reads TGCAGCGTTGAACTAGGAACTAGTTACAATGAGCAGTTCTTC. Translation: CSVELGTSYNEQFF.

V is TRBV11-2 and J is TRBJ2-5; D ambiguous. V was cut by 4 bases and J by 4 bases, with 13 bases left in between. There are 14 residues in the CDR3. Germline V gene lookup returns CDR1 SGHAT and CDR2 FQNNGV. CDR3 residues: CASSSPLGPETQYF. CDR3 bases: TGTGCCAGCAGCTCCCCCCTGGGCCCAGAGACCCAGTACTTC. Full variable domain (missing parts from reference TRBV11-2 and TRBJ2-5): EAGVAQSPRYKIIEKRQSVAFWCNPISGHATLYWYQQILGQGPKLLIQFQNNGVVDDSQLPKDRFSAERLKGVDSTLKIQPAKLEDSAVYLCASSSPLGPETQYFGPGTRLLVL.

V and J are TRBV18 and TRBJ2-5, with 7 bases lining up with TRBD1. Germline lookup yields CDR1 KGHSH and CDR2 LQKENI. V lost 5 bases, J lost 2 bases, and 8 bases stayed unmatched. CDR3 size: 15 residues. The CDR3 sequence is CASSVNRDRQETQYF. The CDR3 nucleotides are TGTGCCAGCTCAGTAAACCGGGACAGACAAGAGACCCAGTACTTC.

This chain joins TRBV28 and TRBJ1-1; 7 positions match TRBD1. V was clipped by 6 bases and J by 13 bases; unmatched bases: 14. Germline CDR1 MDHEN, CDR2 SYDVKM. The CDR3 covers 13 residues. CDR3: CASRLRPTGEGFF. CDR3 in DNA: TGTGCCAGCAGGCTGAGGCCCACAGGGGAGGGTTTCTTT.

The V call is TRBV27, the J call TRBJ1-6; the D is unclear. From germline, CDR1 is MNHEY and CDR2 SMNVEV (reference sequence). The V end lost 6 bases, the J end lost 6 bases, and 12 bases lay between the germline ends. This CDR3 is 14 amino acids long. CDR3 nucleotides: TGTGCCAGCAGGCTCAGGTCAACTAATTCACCCCTCCACTTT. It yields the protein CASRLRSTNSPLHF.

The V and J genes are TRBV6-5 and TRBJ2-2; the D gene is possibly TRBD2 (6 bases). This CDR3 comprises 16 residues. Trimming removed 2 bases at V and 7 bases at J, with 17 bases between. The germline CDR1 and CDR2 sequences are MNHEY and SVGAGI. The CDR3 protein is CASSYGVGGIVGELFF. CDR3 nucleotide sequence: TGTGCCAGCAGTTACGGGGTCGGAGGGATCGTCGGGGAGCTGTTTTTT.

This chain uses TRBV6-5 with TRBJ2-2; D gene ambiguous. Trimming pared 1 base from V and 3 bases from J, leaving 9 bases between. The CDR3 length is 15 residues. CDR1 is MNHEY, CDR2 SVGAGI, per germline. The CDR3 loop is CASSYFRPDTGELFF. For the CDR3, the DNA is TGTGCCAGCAGTTACTTCAGGCCAGACACCGGGGAGCTGTTTTTT.

The rearrangement joins TRBV10-2 to TRBJ2-3, with a possible D match to TRBD1 (6 bases). The V and J ends lost 8 bases and 6 bases respectively, with 18 bases between them. The CDR3 covers 14 residues. Germline V lookup: CDR1 WSHSY, CDR2 SAAADI. The CDR3 DNA reads TGCGCCAGCCGAGAAGCAGGGGAAGTGGATACGCAGTATTTT. As protein: CASREAGEVDTQYF.

The chain links TRBV6-5 to TRBJ1-1; maybe TRBD1 (6 bases). Germline V lookup: CDR1 MNHEY, CDR2 SVGAGI. V was pared by 6 bases and J by 3 bases, with 11 bases between. There are 13 residues in the CDR3. CDR3 loop: CASRRYRDTEAFF. The CDR3 DNA sequence: TGTGCCAGCAGGAGGTACAGGGACACTGAAGCTTTCTTT.

CDR3 nucleotides: TGTGCCAGCAGCGTCCCCCCGGACAGGGTTGTTGGCTACACCTTC. This translates into CASSVPPDRVVGYTF. J is TRBJ1-2 and V is TRBV7-2; TRBD1 aligns across 8 bases. V dropped 5 bases and J dropped 7; count of bases not matched to a gene: 12. The CDR3 loop spans 15 amino acids. Germline lookup yields CDR1 SGHTA and CDR2 FQGNSA.

The chain employs TRBV29-1 and TRBJ1-6; no clear D gene. The V end was cut by 5 bases, the J end by 3 bases, with 11 bases between. The CDR3 consists of 14 residues. Germline V CDR1 and CDR2: SQVTM, ANQGSEA. Here the CDR3 DNA reads TGCAGCGTTAAGGCAGAGAACTATAATTCACCCCTCCACTTT. Amino acid sequence: CSVKAENYNSPLHF. The whole variable domain, filled in from reference TRBV29-1 and TRBJ1-6, reads SAVISQKPSRDICQRGTSLTIQCQVDSQVTMMFWYRQQPGQSLTLIATANQGSEATYESGFVIDKFPISRPNLTFSTLTVSNMSPEDSSIYLCSVKAENYNSPLHFGNGTRLTVT.

V is TRBV11-2 and J is TRBJ1-1, with D possibly TRBD1 on 6 matching bases. The CDR3 contains 15 residues. The germline V and J ends were trimmed by 6 bases and 6 bases, with 20 bases remaining between them. Germline assignment: CDR1 SGHAT and CDR2 FQNNGV. Here the CDR3 reads CASRSPGGETAEAFF. The CDR3 coding sequence is TGTGCCAGCAGATCTCCTGGGGGCGAAACGGCTGAAGCTTTCTTT.

The chain couples TRBV5-5 to TRBJ2-1; 13 positions agree with TRBD2. J lost 9 bases, V lost 3 bases, and 6 bases had no gene match. This CDR3 is 15 amino acids long. Looked up from germline, CDR1 is SGHKS and CDR2 is YYEKEE (reference sequence). The CDR3 region has the DNA TGTGCCAGCAGCTCACTAGCGGGGGGGCTGGGTGAGCAGTTCTTC. Translation gives CASSSLAGGLGEQFF. Together with reference TRBV5-5 and TRBJ2-1, the CDR3 gives the full variable domain: DAGVTQSPTHLIKTRGQQVTLRCSPISGHKSVSWYQQVLGQGPQFIFQYYEKEERGRGNFPDRFSARQFPNYSSELNVNALLLGDSALYLCASSSLAGGLGEQFFGPGTRLTVL.

This chain connects TRBV12-3 or TRBV12-4 to TRBJ1-1, with TRBD1 identical over 7 bases. The CDR3 contains 13 residues. V lost 3 bases to trimming and J lost 3 bases; unmatched junction nucleotides: 1. The CDR3 DNA sequence: TGTGCCAGCAGTTTCCAGGGGGACACTGAAGCTTTCTTT. Translated: CASSFQGDTEAFF.

This chain uses TRBV12-2 with TRBJ1-5. TRBV12-2 is marked as a pseudogene. The CDR3 is 12 amino acids. This chain's CDR3 is CASRSRHQPQHF. Written as DNA, the CDR3 is TGTGCAAGTCGCTCGCGTCATCAGCCCCAGCATTTT.

CDR3 residues: CASKEWRDNEKLFF. CDR3 nucleotides: TGTGCCAGCAAAGAGTGGCGGGACAATGAAAAACTGTTTTTT. The J gene is TRBJ1-4, the V gene TRBV6-5, with D possibly being TRBD1 (5 bases). The CDR3 totals 14 residues. The V end was cut by 7 bases, the J end by 5 bases, with 14 bases between. Germline V gene data show CDR1 as MNHEY and CDR2 as SVGAGI.

The rearrangement joins TRBV12-5 to TRBJ2-1; D is unresolved. Germline-derived CDR1 and CDR2 are LGHNT and FRNRAP. The CDR3 covers 12 residues. Trimming removed 3 bases at V and 8 bases at J, with 8 bases between. The CDR3 spells CASGFGDDEQFF. Here the CDR3 DNA reads TGTGCTAGTGGTTTCGGTGACGATGAGCAGTTCTTC.

The rearrangement links TRBV28 to TRBJ2-7; the D is unclear. V gave up 8 bases and J gave up 2 bases, with 13 bases separating them. Germline loops: CDR1 MDHEN, CDR2 SYDVKM. CDR3 length equals 13 residues. CDR3 sequence (DNA): TGTGCCAGCCAAACGGCGTCGACCTACGAGCAGTACTTC. It specifies CASQTASTYEQYF.

The V call is TRBV7-3, the J call TRBJ1-2; a possible D gene is TRBD1 (6 bases). Germline values: CDR1 SGHTA, CDR2 FQGTGA. This CDR3 is 15 amino acids long. Trimming cost V 6 bases and J 0 bases, with 14 bases left between them. CDR3 DNA sequence: TGTGCCAGCAGTCCAGGAGGACAGACTAACTATGGCTACACCTTC. Its protein product is CASSPGGQTNYGYTF.

The V gene is TRBV3-1 (or the pseudogene TRBV3-2), the J gene TRBJ1-1, with TRBD1 as a possible D gene (5 bases). The CDR3 length is 15 residues. V shed 6 bases and J shed 4 bases, with 18 bases lying between them. Germline lookup yields CDR1 LGHDT and CDR2 YNNKEL (reference sequence). CDR3 nucleotide sequence: TGTGCCAGCAGGCAACAGGACGTAGAGGGCACTGAAGCTTTCTTT. Protein product: CASRQQDVEGTEAFF.